The clone carrying this T cell receptor beta chain came up a few times. The germline CDR1 and CDR2 sequences are MNHEY and SVGAGI. V was clipped by 11 bases and J by 6 bases, with 17 bases between them. There are 14 residues in the CDR3. In the source study's methods: From reference gene primer amplification, estimates of nucleated cell counts were derived. Sequencing used immunoSEQ multiplex PCR; TCRdb keeps in-frame clones, though not all of them. V and J calls and clone size are as listed in that table; D and trimming were resolved from the DNA. Among about 240,000 clones, around 83% were seen once, and the ten largest hold approximately 2%. The record originates from a study of blood T cell repertoires in COVID-19. Study information: Samples of COVID-19 (acute and convalescent) were obtained from the United States, Italy and Spain. Nucleic acid was either cDNA or gDNA, and it came from T cells, B-cell-depleted T cells, or PBMCs.

This chain uses TRBV6-5 with TRBJ1-6; D perhaps matches TRBD1 (5 bases). The TCR was taken from a man aged 30 to 45 who had recovered from COVID-19. Sequenced sample: peripheral blood. CDR3 bases: TGTGCCGCGTCTTTCGGGGGGACTAATTCACCCCTCCACTTT. This gives the protein CAASFGGTNSPLHF.